The clone carrying this TCR beta chain was recorded a few times. Its specificity is unknown. This specimen comes from a study of response to subunit inactivated influenza vaccine. General study results and limits: Only a handful of new T cells, the authors suggested, are recruited with each seasonal influenza vaccination.

From the RT-PCR reads, TCRdb called clonotypes with MiXCR, one entry per CDR3 protein. The sample lists approximately 480,000 distinct CDR3 sequences; approximately 10% were seen once. The CDR3 is 19 residues long. Germline V gene data show CDR1 as SGHVS and CDR2 as FNYEAQ. V lost 1 base and J lost 0; bases outside the gene matches: 11. The sequences come from PBMCs from blood, collected roughly 47 days after vaccination. This rearrangement joins TRBV7-6 to TRBJ2-5, with 10 bases aligning to TRBD1. The source is a man aged 45-65 years who received an inactivated influenza vaccine. CDR3 nucleotide sequence: TGTGCCAGCAGCTTAGAGGTGGCCGCGGGACAGGGGTACCAAGAGACCCAGTACTTC. It yields the protein CASSLEVAAGQGYQETQYF.